This TCR beta chain was found in a study of T cell responses to AZD1222 COVID-19 vaccine. As regards this clone: Its antigen remains unidentified.

From germline, CDR1 is MNHEY and CDR2 SMNVEV (reference sequence). The CDR3 totals 14 residues. Trimming removed 6 bases from V and 6 bases from J, with 17 bases in between. Study-wide results and caveats: The sample set comprised mostly white British donors with more females, and clonal diversity was possibly underestimated.

TCRdb's table, derived via immunoSEQ multiplex PCR, lists solely in-frame clones and lacks some. The table shows around 170,000 clones, with about nine tenths occurring only once. The gene calls are TRBV27 and TRBJ1-2; D is unclear. The TCR was taken from an adult in good health. The specimen was peripheral blood, collected on day 0 of AZD1222 vaccination. As DNA, the CDR3 is TGTGCCAGCAGCCCCACGGGCCTTGGTAATGGCTACACCTTC. Its translation is CASSPTGLGNGYTF.